Following are 28 T cell receptor beta chains from one sample sequenced in a study of cytomegalovirus exposure and HLA in healthy donors. In the PCR, 60 Vbeta and 13 Jbeta primers were used. Here immunoSEQ multiplex PCR was the method, and the copy in TCRdb shows in-frame clones only, minus some. The sample lists 150,000 to 200,000 clones; over 60% were seen once. The sequenced sample consisted of PBMCs. These receptor sequences come from a male donor in good health and CMV-seronegative.

Worth noting for this clone: Its ends do not fully match the called genes, so a read error is possible. The sample holds other DNA sequences that translate to the same CDR3. The chain joins TRBV18 to TRBJ2-2, with D unresolved. The germline CDR1 and CDR2 sequences are KGHSH and LQKENI. CDR3 length equals 14 residues. The CDR3 nucleotides are TGTGCCAGCTCACCGACAACGAATACCGGGGAGCTGTTTTTT. It encodes CASSPTTNTGELFF.

The chain is built from TRBV7-2 and TRBJ2-7; 7 bases fit TRBD2. V gave up 7 bases and J gave up 3 bases; unmatched junction bases: 6. This CDR3 comprises 13 residues. CDR1 is SGHTA, CDR2 FQGNSA, per germline. The CDR3 DNA reads as TGTGCCAGCACCCCGGGGGGAATCTACGAGCAGTACTTC. Translation: CASTPGGIYEQYF.

This chain connects TRBV5-1 to TRBJ2-3, with D possibly being TRBD1 (6 bases). Trimming removed 5 bases from V and 5 bases from J, with 12 bases in between. Per the germline V gene, CDR1 is SGHRS and CDR2 is YFSETQ. This CDR3 is built from 13 residues. The CDR3 reads CASSKTGLDTQYF. CDR3 sequence (DNA): TGCGCCAGCAGTAAGACAGGTTTAGATACGCAGTATTTT.

CDR3 nucleotides: TGTGCCAGCAGTGAAGCGCTTCGGGGTGCGGGTGATGAAAAACTGTTTTTT. It yields the protein CASSEALRGAGDEKLFF. V is TRBV2 and J is TRBJ1-4, with D uncertain. V shed 0 bases and J shed 6 bases, with 17 bases lying between them. The CDR3 has 17 residues. The germline V gene encodes CDR1 SNHLY and CDR2 FYNNEI. Drawing the rest from reference TRBV2 and TRBJ1-4, the complete variable domain is EPEVTQTPSHQVTQMGQEVILRCVPISNHLYFYWYRQILGQKVEFLVSFYNNEISEKSEIFDDQFSVERPDGSNFTLKIRSTKLEDSAMYFCASSEALRGAGDEKLFFGSGTQLSVL.

This chain joins TRBV6-5 and TRBJ1-5; 11 bases map to TRBD1. The V gene end was trimmed by 0 bases and the J gene end by 8 bases; junction bases not matched to a gene: 3. The CDR3 is 15 amino acids. Germline CDR1 is MNHEY and CDR2 is SVGAGI. The CDR3 reads CASSYSGTGGEPQHF. The CDR3 DNA sequence: TGTGCCAGCAGTTACTCCGGGACAGGGGGTGAGCCCCAGCATTTT.

The rearrangement uses TRBV27 and TRBJ1-2; 7 bases are shared with TRBD1. This CDR3 is 17 amino acids long. Losses at the gene ends were 3 bases for V and 4 bases for J; bases not matched to a gene: 14. CDR1 and CDR2 from the germline V gene are MNHEY and SMNVEV (reference sequence). For the CDR3, the DNA is TGTGCCAGCAGTTTCCTTACCCCGACAGGGCCTGGCTATGGCTACACCTTC. Translated, it gives CASSFLTPTGPGYGYTF.

The chain uses TRBV30 and TRBJ2-7; D is unclear. CDR1 and CDR2 (germline): GTSNPN, SVGIG (reference sequence). The CDR3 has 12 residues. V lost 3 bases and J 0 bases, leaving 6 bases between the germline ends. The chain's CDR3 is CAWRESSYEQYF. The CDR3 DNA reads TGTGCCTGGAGGGAGAGCTCCTACGAGCAGTACTTC.

Here the CDR3 DNA reads TGTGCCAGCAGTTACCCCCAAGGGGGAATCTACGAGCAGTACTTC. Its protein is CASSYPQGGIYEQYF. The rearrangement uses TRBV6-5 and TRBJ2-7; D is perhaps TRBD1 (6 bases). Germline V gives CDR1 MNHEY, CDR2 SVGAGI. This CDR3 has 15 residues. V was clipped by 2 bases and J by 3 bases, with 14 bases between them.

The chain couples TRBV7-3 to TRBJ2-1, with D perhaps matching TRBD2 (5 bases). Germline V gene data show CDR1 as SGHTA and CDR2 as FQGTGA. V dropped 5 bases and J dropped 12 bases, with 23 bases sitting between them. CDR3 length equals 15 residues. This CDR3 is CASSPAHFGTSSQFF. The CDR3, as DNA: TGTGCCAGCAGCCCAGCCCATTTCGGCACTAGTTCGCAGTTCTTC.

This clone was seen only a few times. J is TRBJ1-5 and V is TRBV5-1; D possibly corresponds to TRBD1 (5 bases). The V gene lost 0 bases and the J gene lost 3 bases, with 10 bases spanning the gap. The CDR3 extends over 15 amino acids. Germline CDR1 is SGHRS and CDR2 is YFSETQ. As DNA, the CDR3 is TGCGCCAGCAGCTTGGGGGGGGTATCCAATCAGCCCCAGCATTTT. Its translation: CASSLGGVSNQPQHF.

This clone appeared a few times. The genes are TRBV2 and TRBJ2-1; a possible D gene is TRBD1 (6 bases). The ends were cut back, 6 bases at V and 5 bases at J, with 14 bases in the middle. CDR1 is SNHLY and CDR2 is FYNNEI in the germline V gene. This CDR3 is 14 amino acids long. The CDR3 bases are TGTGCCAGCAGGGACGGGACACTCAACAATGAGCAGTTCTTC. This codes for CASRDGTLNNEQFF.

The gene calls are TRBV4-1 and TRBJ2-7; 10 bases agree with TRBD1. The CDR3 length is 15 residues. Germline CDR1 reads MGHRA; CDR2 reads YSYEKL. The J segment lost 6 bases and the V segment lost 4 bases, leaving 9 bases of the junction unmatched. In nucleotides, the CDR3 is TGCGCCAGCAGCCGAGCGGGCGACAGGGGGCGCGAGCAGTACTTC. It is translated as CASSRAGDRGREQYF.

The CDR3 spells CASVQGASQPQHF. The CDR3 DNA reads TGTGCCAGCGTACAGGGGGCGTCTCAGCCCCAGCATTTT. V gene TRBV2 combines with J gene TRBJ1-5; 9 bases align to TRBD1. The CDR3 loop spans 13 amino acids. CDR1 and CDR2 from the germline V gene are SNHLY and FYNNEI. After removal of 8 bases from V and 6 bases from J, the junction contained 5 bases not matched to a gene.

The chain employs TRBV7-2 and TRBJ2-5; 11 bases fit TRBD2. Trimming cost V 0 bases and J 0 bases; bases outside gene matches: 12. The CDR3 totals 20 residues. Germline assignment: CDR1 SGHTA and CDR2 FQGNSA. For the CDR3, the DNA is TGTGCCAGCAGCTTAGCATGGCTAGCGGGGGGTAATATGTACCAAGAGACCCAGTACTTC. Translating it yields CASSLAWLAGGNMYQETQYF. The complete variable domain, with remaining parts taken from reference TRBV7-2 and TRBJ2-5, reads GAGVSQSPSNKVTEKGKDVELRCDPISGHTALYWYRQSLGQGLEFLIYFQGNSAPDKSGLPSDRFSAERTGGSVSTLTIQRTQQEDSAVYLCASSLAWLAGGNMYQETQYFGPGTRLLVL.

The V gene is TRBV6-1, the J gene TRBJ1-5; D unclear. From germline, CDR1 is MNHNS and CDR2 SASEGT. V lost 6 bases, J lost 2 bases, and 14 bases lay in between. The CDR3 covers 15 residues. This chain's CDR3 is CASRATRSGNQPQHF. Here the CDR3 DNA reads TGTGCCAGCAGAGCGACCCGAAGCGGCAATCAGCCCCAGCATTTT.

The rearrangement links TRBV15 to TRBJ2-1, with TRBD2 identical over 12 bases. CDR3 length equals 20 residues. The V and J ends lost 1 base and 2 bases, in that order; junction bases with no gene match: 12. CDR1 and CDR2 (germline): LNHNV, YYDKDF (reference sequence). CDR3 DNA: TGTGCCACCAGCAGAGGAGGGTCCGGGACTAGCGGGCAAGCCTACAATGAGCAGTTCTTC. Its translation: CATSRGGSGTSGQAYNEQFF.

This clone came up a few times. The chain recombines TRBV9 with TRBJ2-7; the match to TRBD2 covers 12 bases. CDR1 is SGDLS and CDR2 is YYNGEE in the germline V gene. The CDR3 is 15 residues long. V lost 4 bases, J lost 7 bases, and 9 bases stayed unmatched. The CDR3 reads CASSPGGLAGGEQYF. In nucleotides, the CDR3 is TGTGCCAGCAGCCCAGGGGGACTAGCGGGTGGGGAGCAGTACTTC.

This clone was detected a few times. The chain employs TRBV14 and TRBJ2-1, with 7 bases lining up with TRBD2. The CDR3 totals 16 residues. J was trimmed by 0 bases and V by 4 bases; bases with no gene match: 6. Per the germline V gene, CDR1 is SGHDN and CDR2 is FVKESK. CDR3 sequence: CASSPLAGSSYNEQFF. CDR3 coding DNA: TGTGCCAGCAGCCCATTAGCGGGCAGCTCCTACAATGAGCAGTTCTTC.

The CDR3 DNA is TGTGCCAGCTCAGGGACAGAGTCCTACGAGCAGTACTTC. Its protein is CASSGTESYEQYF. The rearrangement links TRBV7-6 to TRBJ2-7; TRBD1 agrees at 7 bases. CDR1 is SGHVS, CDR2 FNYEAQ, per germline. After removal of 8 bases from V and 1 base from J, the junction contained 5 bases not matched to a gene. The CDR3 is made up of 13 amino acids.

On this clone: At one end the junction does not follow the germline gene, possibly because of a read error. J is TRBJ2-5 and V is TRBV7-9; tentative D call: TRBD2 (5 bases). CDR1 SEHNR and CDR2 FQNEAQ come from the germline V gene (reference sequence). The CDR3 covers 15 residues. The CDR3 is CASSLGVGRGETRYF. For the CDR3, the DNA is TGTGCCAGCAGCTTAGGGGTGGGCCGGGGAGAGACCCGGTACTTC.

The chain recombines TRBV7-2 with TRBJ1-5; no clear D gene. V was clipped by 3 bases and J by 3 bases, with 6 bases between them. Germline V gene lookup returns CDR1 SGHTA and CDR2 FQGNSA. The CDR3 consists of 13 residues. CDR3: CASSFEDNQPQHF. The CDR3 DNA reads as TGTGCCAGCAGCTTCGAGGACAATCAGCCCCAGCATTTT.

DNA for the CDR3: TGTGCCATCAGTGAGTCGCAGGGAAATTCACCCCTCCACTTT. This gives the protein CAISESQGNSPLHF. V is TRBV10-3 and J is TRBJ1-6; maybe TRBD1 (5 bases). V shed 0 bases and J shed 7 bases, with 7 bases lying between them. CDR1 and CDR2 (germline): ENHRY, SYGVKD. This CDR3 comprises 14 residues.

The gene calls are TRBV4-1 and TRBJ2-3, with unresolved D. CDR3 length: 15 residues. Trimming left V 3 bases short and J 3 bases short, with 13 bases between. CDR1 and CDR2 from the germline V gene are MGHRA and YSYEKL. CDR3 coding DNA: TGCGCCAGCAGCCATCCGAGATCTAGTACAGATACGCAGTATTTT. Encoded protein: CASSHPRSSTDTQYF.

The chain recombines TRBV5-1 with TRBJ2-1; tentatively, D is TRBD1 (6 bases). Germline-derived CDR1 and CDR2 are SGHRS and YFSETQ. CDR3 length: 14 residues. Trimming cost V 0 bases and J 5 bases, with 9 bases left between them. This CDR3 is CASSLVQGNNEQFF. Written as DNA, the CDR3 is TGCGCCAGCAGCTTGGTACAGGGAAACAATGAGCAGTTCTTC.

This chain joins TRBV11-2 and TRBJ1-3; a possible D gene is TRBD1 (6 bases). The CDR3 extends over 16 amino acids. V lost 6 bases to trimming and J lost 5 bases, with 20 bases between them. Germline V gene lookup returns CDR1 SGHAT and CDR2 FQNNGV. In DNA form, the CDR3 reads TGTGCCAGCAGTCAAAGGGGGGGCCCGGCAAGAAACACCATATATTTT. Protein sequence: CASSQRGGPARNTIYF.

This clone was detected only once. V is TRBV5-6 and J is TRBJ2-7; 9 bases match TRBD2. V shed 1 base and J 1 base; nucleotides not matched to a gene: 6. The CDR3 totals 16 residues. CDR1 is SGHDT, CDR2 YYEEEE, per germline. CDR3 nucleotides: TGTGCCAGCAGCTTGATCTTAGCGGGGGCTTCCTACGAGCAGTACTTC. This translates into CASSLILAGASYEQYF.

CDR3 region: CASTGTGGQQPQHF. The DNA for the CDR3 is TGTGCCAGCACCGGGACAGGGGGACAGCAGCCCCAGCATTTT. This chain connects TRBV2 to TRBJ1-5; 11 nucleotides agree with TRBD1. The CDR3 covers 14 residues. Trimming at V came to 7 bases and at J to 7 bases, leaving 6 bases not matched to a gene. CDR1 is SNHLY and CDR2 is FYNNEI in the germline V gene.

This clone was observed a few times. J is TRBJ2-6 and V is TRBV4-1; D not resolved. Germline CDR1 is MGHRA and CDR2 is YSYEKL. The V end was cut by 4 bases, the J end by 1 base, with 8 bases between. There are 15 residues in the CDR3. CDR3 bases: TGCGCCAGCAGCCCCCGGTGGTCTGGGGCCAACGTCCTGACTTTC. Residues: CASSPRWSGANVLTF.